What follows are 32 T cell receptor beta chains derived from one specimen sequenced in a study of glioma-infiltrating T cells. TCR alpha and beta CDR3 regions were amplified from RNA using iRepertoire nested multiplex PCR. MiXCR, applied by TCRdb to the multiplex PCR reads, yields one record per CDR3 protein. The sample comprises approximately 100,000 distinct CDR3 sequences, less than 30% of which are singletons, and under 45% rests with the top ten. Sequenced material: glioma tissue, nonneoplastic brain tissue, or PBMCs (not recorded which). The receptors come from a human donor with low-grade glioma or glioblastoma, undergoing nonglioma brain surgery, or in good health (not recorded which).

This clonotype has more than one count but fewer than ten. This chain links TRBV29-1 with TRBJ1-2; TRBD1 matches at 10 bases. This CDR3 contains 16 residues. J gave up 8 bases and V 6 bases, and 18 bases lay outside the gene matches. Germline CDR1 and CDR2: SQVTM and ANQGSEA. The CDR3 DNA follows: TGCAGCGTCCCTCCGGGACAGGGGCCCGACTGGCGCGGCTACACCTTC. It translates to CSVPPGQGPDWRGYTF.

This clonotype was counted at least ten times. The rearrangement joins TRBV28 to TRBJ2-3; 11 bases are a match to TRBD2. Trimming cost V 8 bases and J 2 bases; bases outside gene matches: 3. Germline V gene data show CDR1 as MDHEN and CDR2 as SYDVKM. The length of the CDR3 is 14 residues. The CDR3 bases are TGTGCCAGCCGACTAGCGGGAAACACAGATACGCAGTATTTT. Translation: CASRLAGNTDTQYF.

This clonotype was counted ten times or more. V usage is TRBV28 and J usage is TRBJ2-3; perhaps TRBD2 as D (5 bases). The CDR3 contains 14 residues. Germline V gene lookup returns CDR1 MDHEN and CDR2 SYDVKM. Trimming took 3 bases from V and 8 from J, leaving 15 bases between them. The CDR3 DNA is TGTGCCAGCAGTTTGTCCCCCGCGAGGGTTACGCAGTATTTT. Protein sequence: CASSLSPARVTQYF.

This clonotype was observed many times. The genes are TRBV6-6 and TRBJ1-2, with no clear D. Trimming left V 0 bases short and J 8 bases short, with 10 bases between. CDR1 MNHNY and CDR2 SVGAGI come from the germline V gene (reference sequence). CDR3 length equals 13 residues. The CDR3 protein is CASSYSERQGYTF. The CDR3 DNA is TGTGCCAGCAGTTACTCTGAACGCCAAGGCTACACCTTC.

Only a few counts were recorded for this clonotype. A read error may explain this, as a much larger clone is one base away. This chain links TRBV12-3 or TRBV12-4 with TRBJ2-7; 9 positions match TRBD2. There are 14 residues in the CDR3. The CDR3: CASTFSGGGYERYF. The CDR3 region has the DNA TGTGCCAGTACATTTAGCGGGGGCGGCTACGAGCGGTACTTC.

This clonotype was seen more than once but under ten times. The chain employs TRBV9 and TRBJ1-5, with TRBD1 matching over 7 bases. The CDR3 runs to 15 residues. CDR1 and CDR2 (germline): SGDLS, YYNGEE. The V and J ends lost 0 bases and 3 bases, in that order; junction bases with no gene match: 3. The CDR3, as DNA: TGTGCCAGCAGCGTAGCCGGGACAGACAATCAGCCCCAGCATTTT. Amino acids: CASSVAGTDNQPQHF.

This clonotype was recorded at least ten times. This chain joins TRBV2 and TRBJ2-1, with 9 bases lining up with TRBD1. The length of the CDR3 is 14 residues. The germline CDR1 and CDR2 sequences are SNHLY and FYNNEI. The trim removed 7 bases at V and 7 bases at J, leaving 8 bases unmatched. The CDR3 is CASTLDRGFNEQFF. DNA for the CDR3: TGTGCCAGCACTCTAGACAGGGGGTTTAATGAGCAGTTCTTC.

As concerns this clonotype: The junction differs from germline at one of its ends, possibly a read error. The DNA of the CDR3 is TGTGCTAGCAGTTCATCAACCTTCATCTATGGCTACACCTTC. Protein product: CASSSSTFIYGYTF. The chain couples TRBV28 to TRBJ1-2; unclear D gene. This CDR3 has 14 residues. Germline V gene sequence: CDR1 MDHEN, CDR2 SYDVKM.

Concerning this clonotype: At one end the junction does not follow the germline gene, possibly because of a read error. The CDR3 DNA follows: TGTGCCAGCAGAGGCACGAATAGCAATAAGCCCCAGCATTTT. The encoded protein is CASRGTNSNKPQHF. The genes are TRBV7-2 and TRBJ1-5, with D unclear. The CDR3 contains 14 residues. Germline CDR1 SGHTA, CDR2 FQGNSA.

This clonotype was seen more than once but under ten times. The chain links TRBV7-6 to TRBJ2-5; 10 bases match TRBD1. The CDR3 sequence is 15 residues long. Germline V gene data show CDR1 as SGHVS and CDR2 as FNYEAQ. The J segment lost 4 bases and the V segment lost 4 bases, leaving 6 bases of the junction unmatched. The CDR3 reads CASSYQTGGLETQYF. As DNA, the CDR3 is TGTGCCAGCAGCTACCAGACAGGGGGCTTAGAGACCCAGTACTTC.

This clonotype was seen at least ten times. The rearrangement joins TRBV4-1 to TRBJ2-5; D remains ambiguous. Trimming removed 0 bases from V and 2 bases from J, with 13 bases in between. The germline gives CDR1 MGHRA, CDR2 YSYEKL. CDR3 length: 16 amino acids. For the CDR3, the DNA is TGCGCCAGCAGCCAAGATCTGGCCTATATACAAGAGACCCAGTACTTC. Its translation is CASSQDLAYIQETQYF.

This clonotype has at least ten counts. DNA of the CDR3: TGTGCCAGTAGTGCAGACAGTGGCAATCAGCCCCAGCATTTT. It codes for CASSADSGNQPQHF. The genes are TRBV19 and TRBJ1-5; D possibly corresponds to TRBD1 (5 bases). Per germline, CDR1 LNHDA and CDR2 SQIVND (reference sequence). CDR3 length: 14 amino acids. Trimming stripped 5 bases from V and 2 bases from J, with 10 bases between.

This clonotype was detected once. A much larger clonotype is one base distant, so this may be a read error. The gene calls are TRBV29-1 and TRBJ2-1; weak D call: TRBD2 (6 bases). This CDR3 has 13 residues. Germline values: CDR1 SQVTM, CDR2 ANQGSEA. The CDR3 here is CSVAFERRGEQLF. The CDR3 DNA is TGCAGCGTAGCCTTTGAAAGGAGGGGTGAGCAGCTCTTC.

The rearrangement uses TRBV28 and TRBJ2-1; 10 bases align to TRBD2. The CDR3 has 16 amino acids. The ends lost 2 bases at V and 1 base at J; junction bases unmatched: 2. CDR1 and CDR2 (germline): MDHEN, SYDVKM. The CDR3 DNA reads TGTGCCAGCAGTTTACAACTAGCGGGATCCTACAATGAGCAGTTCTTC. Its translation is CASSLQLAGSYNEQFF. Supplemented by reference TRBV28 and TRBJ2-1, the full variable domain reads DVKVTQSSRYLVKRTGEKVFLECVQDMDHENMFWYRQDPGLGLRLIYFSYDVKMKEKGDIPEGYSVSREKKERFSLILESASTNQTSMYLCASSLQLAGSYNEQFFGPGTRLTVL.

This clonotype came up many times. The chain joins TRBV15 to TRBJ2-5; no reliable D call. The CDR3 has 13 amino acids. V shed 1 base and J shed 5 bases, with 8 bases lying between them. CDR1 and CDR2 from the germline V gene are LNHNV and YYDKDF (reference sequence). Here the CDR3 reads CATSRARPETQYF. CDR3 bases: TGTGCCACCAGCAGAGCCAGACCGGAGACCCAGTACTTC. Based on the CDR3 plus reference TRBV15 and TRBJ2-5, the full variable domain is DAMVIQNPRYQVTQFGKPVTLSCSQTLNHNVMYWYQQKSSQAPKLLFHYYDKDFNNEADTPDNFQSRRPNTSFCFLDIRSPGLGDTAMYLCATSRARPETQYFGPGTRLLVL.

As to this clonotype: A much larger clonotype is one base distant, so this may be a read error. The chain employs TRBV27 and TRBJ2-5; 12 nucleotides align to TRBD2. Per the germline V gene, CDR1 is MNHEY and CDR2 is SMNVEV (reference sequence). The CDR3 length is 17 residues. CDR3 bases: TGTGCCAGCAGTTCCACGACTAGCGGGGGATTCGGTGAGACCAAGTACTTC. Protein sequence: CASSSTTSGGFGETKYF.

The sample holds a few counts of this clonotype. This chain joins TRBV9 and TRBJ2-3; D possibly matches TRBD1 or TRBD2 (5 bases each). CDR3 length: 16 amino acids. CDR1 and CDR2 (germline): SGDLS, YYNGEE. With 3 bases removed from V and 3 bases from J, the gap between germline ends came to 17 bases. The CDR3: CASSGGPRIGTDTQYF. CDR3 DNA sequence: TGTGCCAGCAGCGGGGGACCTCGCATCGGGACAGATACGCAGTATTTT.

This clonotype was counted at least ten times. CDR3 region: CASSSGQRVRNTIYF. CDR3 DNA: TGTGCCAGCAGTTCCGGACAGCGAGTTCGGAACACCATATATTTT. This chain connects TRBV7-9 to TRBJ1-3, with D possibly TRBD1 on 6 matching bases. The CDR3 runs 15 residues. CDR1 is SEHNR and CDR2 is FQNEAQ in the germline V gene (reference sequence). The germline V and J ends were trimmed by 6 bases and 7 bases, with 19 bases remaining between them.

This clonotype was seen many times. V and J are TRBV24-1 and TRBJ2-7; D unclear. The V gene's germline CDR1 is KGHDR and CDR2 SFDVKD. V gave up 3 bases and J gave up 6 bases, with 11 bases separating them. The CDR3 sequence is 13 residues long. Here the CDR3 reads CATSDAVSREQYF. As DNA, the CDR3 is TGTGCCACCAGTGATGCGGTGAGTCGCGAGCAGTACTTC.

Regarding this clonotype: One end of the junction varies from germline; a read error may be responsible. The chain combines TRBV28 with TRBJ2-1; tentative D call: TRBD2 (5 bases). This CDR3 region has 17 residues. Per germline, CDR1 MDHEN and CDR2 SYDVKM. The CDR3 is CASSLQEEVEVYNEQSF. In DNA, the CDR3 is TGTGCCAGCAGTTTACAGGAGGAGGTGGAGGTCTACAATGAGCAGTCCTTC.

Turning to this clonotype: The junction and the germline gene differ at one end; a read error may be behind it. The chain uses TRBV6-2 or TRBV6-3 and TRBJ2-1; D call uncertain. The CDR3 has 15 amino acids. Germline V lookup: CDR1 MNHEY, CDR2 SVGEGT. DNA for the CDR3: TGTGCCAGCAGGGTTCCTAAATGGTCCTACAATGGGCAGTTCTTC. It encodes CASRVPKWSYNGQFF.

With regard to this clonotype: A much larger clonotype is one base distant, so this may be a read error. The rearrangement joins TRBV5-1 to TRBJ2-1, with D tentatively TRBD1 (5 bases). The CDR3 spans 14 residues. In germline, CDR1 is SGHRS, CDR2 YFSETQ. In DNA form, the CDR3 reads TGCGCCAGCGGCACACGTCGTGGGGCAAATGGGCAGTTCTTC. It codes for CASGTRRGANGQFF.

This clonotype was counted many times. The CDR3 region has the DNA TGTGCCAGCGGCGACGGCTCTGGAAACACCATATATTTT. This gives the protein CASGDGSGNTIYF. The J gene is TRBJ1-3, the V gene TRBV9, with D unclear. The CDR3 length is 13 residues. V was trimmed by 7 bases and J by 0 bases, leaving 8 bases between them. Looked up from germline, CDR1 is SGDLS and CDR2 is YYNGEE.

The chain employs TRBV6-6 and TRBJ1-2, with TRBD1 identical over 11 bases. Trimming removed 6 bases from V and 8 bases from J; junction bases left unmatched: 11. The CDR3 extends over 15 amino acids. In germline, CDR1 is MNHNY, CDR2 SVGAGI (reference sequence). This CDR3 reads CASSSDRGPVGGYTF. CDR3 bases: TGTGCCAGCAGCTCGGACAGGGGGCCTGTCGGCGGCTACACCTTC.

This clonotype has ten or more counts. The chain is built from TRBV7-3 and TRBJ2-2; 10 positions agree with TRBD2. The trim removed 5 bases at V and 3 bases at J, leaving 9 bases unmatched. CDR3 length: 17 residues. Germline CDR1 and CDR2: SGHTA and FQGTGA. The CDR3 DNA sequence: TGTGCCAGCAGCAGAGGAGCGGGAGGGCATCACACCGGGGAGCTGTTTTTT. Translating it yields CASSRGAGGHHTGELFF. Drawing the rest from reference TRBV7-3 and TRBJ2-2, the complete variable domain is GAGVSQTPSNKVTEKGKYVELRCDPISGHTALYWYRQSLGQGPEFLIYFQGTGAADDSGLPNDRFFAVRPEGSVSTLKIQRTERGDSAVYLCASSRGAGGHHTGELFFGEGSRLTVL.

This clonotype was recorded at least ten times. The chain uses TRBV28 and TRBJ1-2; D perhaps matches TRBD1 (5 bases). Germline values: CDR1 MDHEN, CDR2 SYDVKM. Trimming took 3 bases from V and 5 from J, leaving 13 bases between them. CDR3 length: 14 residues. The CDR3 region is CASSFLGTAYGYTF. The DNA for the CDR3 is TGTGCCAGCAGTTTCCTGGGGACGGCTTATGGCTACACCTTC.

This clonotype was detected ten times or more. Germline is not matched at one junction end, which may reflect a read error. V usage is TRBV6-2 or TRBV6-3 and J usage is TRBJ1-1; D is unclear. CDR1 is MNHEY, CDR2 SVGEGT, per germline. The CDR3 is made up of 13 amino acids. The DNA for the CDR3 is TGTGCCAGCAGTTACGAGGGAACCACTGAAGCGTTCTTC. Amino acids: CASSYEGTTEAFF.

This clonotype came up a few times. The CDR3 nucleotides read TGTGCCAGCAGCGCCCAGAGAATTAGCTATGGCTACACCTTC. Protein product: CASSAQRISYGYTF. The gene calls are TRBV9 and TRBJ1-2; the D is unclear. Trimming stripped 3 bases from V and 4 bases from J, with 13 bases between. The CDR3 spans 14 residues. Germline CDR1 reads SGDLS; CDR2 reads YYNGEE.

Comments on this clonotype: This clone may be a read error of a much larger clone one base away. V gene TRBV30 combines with J gene TRBJ1-1; D may be TRBD1 (5 bases). CDR3 length: 12 residues. CDR1 is GTSNPN and CDR2 is SVGIG in the germline V gene (reference sequence). The CDR3 nucleotides are TGTGCCTGTTCACCAGGGAACACTGAAGCTCTCTTT. Its translation: CACSPGNTEALF.

On this clonotype: This sequence may be a read error, since a much larger clone differs from it by one base. This rearrangement joins TRBV9 to TRBJ2-3; TRBD2 might be the D (6 bases). The V end was cut by 7 bases, the J end by 4 bases, with 16 bases between. CDR3 length: 14 amino acids. Per germline, CDR1 SGDLS and CDR2 YYNGEE. The CDR3: CASGGEIVADTQYF. CDR3 sequence (DNA): TGTGCCAGCGGCGGGGAAATTGTGGCAGATACGCAGTATTTT.

This clonotype was counted at least ten times. The chain is built from TRBV2 and TRBJ1-1, with unresolved D. Germline loops: CDR1 SNHLY, CDR2 FYNNEI. The CDR3 length is 13 residues. The V gene lost 7 bases and the J gene lost 4 bases, with 13 bases spanning the gap. The chain's CDR3 is CASNFAGSTEAFF. The CDR3 DNA follows: TGTGCCAGCAATTTCGCGGGGTCCACTGAAGCTTTCTTT.

The J gene is TRBJ1-5, the V gene TRBV27; D gene uncertain. The V gene lost 2 bases and the J gene lost 7 bases, with 9 bases spanning the gap. Germline values: CDR1 MNHEY, CDR2 SMNVEV (reference sequence). The CDR3 runs to 13 residues. The CDR3 reads CASSLLPGQPQHF. The CDR3, as DNA: TGTGCCAGCAGTTTACTTCCGGGACAGCCCCAGCATTTT.